This TCR beta chain was observed in a study of CD8+ T cells in alopecia areata. In the study overall: It was oral tofacitinib, at 5 to 10 mg twice daily, that treated patients received. Study conclusions and caveats: Clonality was higher in lesional than normal scalp, especially in alopecia totalis/universalis.

Alopecia areata patients gave lesional scalp punch biopsies and peripheral blood samples. Only a few counts were recorded for this clone. Its antigen is as yet unknown. Extracted RNA was reverse transcribed into cDNA, the sequencing template. Method: immunoSEQ multiplex PCR; TCRdb's copy keeps in-frame clones and lacks some. This table has roughly 140,000 clones, under 60% appearing once. The TCR sequence derives from a human donor with alopecia areata. The sample was CD8+ T cells sorted from blood, taken at week 0.

The CDR3 nucleotides read TGTGCCAGCATTTCCGGTTTTAAGACAGATACGCAGTATTTT. Protein: CASISGFKTDTQYF. The rearrangement joins TRBV21-1 to TRBJ2-3; TRBD2 is taken as the D call from the table, unchecked against the DNA. TRBV21-1 is tagged as a pseudogene. The CDR3 is made up of 14 amino acids.